Listed here are 32 T cell receptor beta chains from one sample, sequenced in a study of shared clonotypes between healthy human individuals. The repertoire was sequenced with immunoSEQ multiplex PCR; TCRdb's copy has only in-frame clones and lacks some. Of about 490,000 clones listed, 76% are singletons. The sequenced sample was PBMCs. Receptor source: a middle-aged woman in good health. Some clones in this sample may be carry-over from other donors' samples.

The chain carries TRBV4-1 and TRBJ2-7; 10 bases line up with TRBD2. V trimming: 3 bases; J trimming: 3 bases; junction bases outside the gene matches: 5. There are 15 residues in the CDR3. Germline V gene data show CDR1 as MGHRA and CDR2 as YSYEKL. The CDR3 DNA is TGCGCCAGCAGCCAGGCCGGGACTAGCGACTACGAGCAGTACTTC. It specifies CASSQAGTSDYEQYF.

The gene calls are TRBV6-4 and TRBJ2-2, with 11 bases that match TRBD1. Germline V gene data show CDR1 as MRHNA and CDR2 as SNTAGT. The CDR3 consists of 16 residues. The trim removed 5 bases at V and 4 bases at J, leaving 6 bases unmatched. CDR3 residues: CASSSRDRGVTGELFF. The CDR3 DNA reads as TGTGCCAGCAGTTCCCGGGACAGGGGGGTCACCGGGGAGCTGTTTTTT.

This clone was found once. The rearrangement uses TRBV6-4 and TRBJ2-1; TRBD2 matches at 7 bases. Germline V lookup: CDR1 MRHNA, CDR2 SNTAGT. CDR3 length equals 18 residues. After removal of 6 bases from V and 0 bases from J, the junction contained 14 bases not matched to a gene. Here the CDR3 reads CASSPGLAVASSYNEQFF. The CDR3 region has the DNA TGTGCCAGCAGCCCCGGCCTAGCGGTCGCAAGCTCCTACAATGAGCAGTTCTTC.

This clone showed up just a few times. Germline is not matched at one junction end, which may reflect a read error. The V call is TRBV6-5, the J call TRBJ2-2; a weak D match, TRBD1 (8 bases). This CDR3 is 15 amino acids long. In germline, CDR1 is MNHEY, CDR2 SVGAGI. Written as DNA, the CDR3 is TGTGCCAGCAGTCCGGGACAGGAGTCACCGGGGGGGCTGTTTTTT. It is translated as CASSPGQESPGGLFF.

The chain uses TRBV5-6 and TRBJ1-6; 10 positions agree with TRBD1. This CDR3 contains 17 residues. The V gene's germline CDR1 is SGHDT and CDR2 YYEEEE. V shed 3 bases, J shed 5 bases, and the junction held 8 bases outside the gene matches. The DNA for the CDR3 is TGTGCCAGCAGCTCCCATCGACAGGGGGCAGATAATTCACCCCTCCACTTT. Its translation is CASSSHRQGADNSPLHF.

The J gene is TRBJ2-7, the V gene TRBV29-1; possibly TRBD1 or TRBD2 for D (6 bases each). Germline CDR1 and CDR2: SQVTM and ANQGSEA. This CDR3 has 12 residues. With 7 bases removed from V and 4 bases from J, the gap between germline ends came to 14 bases. The DNA of the CDR3 is TGCAGCGCCCGCGGGACATTGTACGAGCAGTACTTC. Its translation is CSARGTLYEQYF.

This chain links TRBV2 with TRBJ2-7; the match to TRBD2 covers 9 bases. The V segment lost 4 bases and the J segment 7 bases; nucleotides outside the gene matches: 8. Germline V CDR1 and CDR2: SNHLY, FYNNEI. This CDR3 region has 14 residues. This chain's CDR3 is CASSASGESVEQYF. The CDR3 bases are TGTGCCAGCAGTGCTAGCGGGGAGTCTGTGGAGCAGTACTTC.

On this clone: Other DNA sequences of this sample code for an identical CDR3. The V and J genes are TRBV5-1 and TRBJ2-7; perhaps D is TRBD1 or TRBD2 (5 bases each). Trimming stripped 0 bases from V and 0 bases from J, with 7 bases between. The V gene's germline CDR1 is SGHRS and CDR2 YFSETQ. The CDR3 runs 14 residues. The CDR3 sequence is CASSLVGDSYEQYF. As DNA, the CDR3 is TGCGCCAGCAGCTTGGTGGGGGACTCCTACGAGCAGTACTTC.

This chain joins TRBV19 and TRBJ2-5; D is unclear. V lost 4 bases, J lost 4 bases, and 10 bases lay in between. CDR1 and CDR2 (germline): LNHDA, SQIVND (reference sequence). The CDR3 runs 13 residues. CDR3 in DNA: TGTGCCAGTAGTAGCCGCGATGTAGAGACCCAGTACTTC. Its protein is CASSSRDVETQYF.

This clone was detected many times. V gene TRBV6-1 combines with J gene TRBJ2-4, with 9 positions matching TRBD2. Germline CDR1 MNHNS, CDR2 SASEGT. With V trimmed by 2 bases and J by 7 bases, 6 bases remained unmatched. The length of the CDR3 is 15 residues. This chain's CDR3 is CASSEYAGGPNIQYF. CDR3 nucleotide sequence: TGTGCCAGCAGTGAATATGCGGGAGGGCCCAACATTCAGTACTTC.

This clone has just a few counts. The CDR3: CASSFAGTSGHNEQFF. DNA for the CDR3: TGTGCCAGCAGCTTCGCCGGGACTAGCGGTCACAATGAGCAGTTCTTC. This sequence joins TRBV7-3 and TRBJ2-1, with 11 bases fitting TRBD2. Germline CDR1 and CDR2: SGHTA and FQGTGA. The CDR3 is 16 amino acids. Unmatched junction bases numbered 6, after V lost 3 bases and J lost 5 bases.

The genes are TRBV9 and TRBJ2-2; 7 nucleotides match TRBD1. CDR1 and CDR2 (germline): SGDLS, YYNGEE. V trimming: 0 bases; J trimming: 3 bases; junction bases outside the gene matches: 8. The CDR3 spans 17 residues. CDR3 sequence: CASSVAVKGGYTGELFF. CDR3 DNA: TGTGCCAGCAGCGTAGCGGTGAAAGGGGGCTACACCGGGGAGCTGTTTTTT.

The chain couples TRBV5-1 to TRBJ2-7; the D is unclear. V lost 0 bases and J lost 6, with 10 bases in between. The CDR3 is 13 amino acids. Germline loops: CDR1 SGHRS, CDR2 YFSETQ. DNA of the CDR3: TGCGCCAGCAGCTTGGCGGGTCACACCGAGCAGTACTTC. Protein sequence: CASSLAGHTEQYF. The full variable domain, completed using reference TRBV5-1 and TRBJ2-7, is KAGVTQTPRYLIKTRGQQVTLSCSPISGHRSVSWYQQTPGQGLQFLFEYFSETQRNKGNFPGRFSGRQFSNSRSEMNVSTLELGDSALYLCASSLAGHTEQYFGPGTRLTVT.

The rearrangement links TRBV5-1 to TRBJ1-1; no reliable D call. The germline gives CDR1 SGHRS, CDR2 YFSETQ. CDR3 length: 14 amino acids. V lost 5 bases and J lost 4, with 15 bases in between. The CDR3 is CASSWVDVATEAFF. The CDR3 bases are TGCGCCAGCAGTTGGGTGGATGTGGCCACTGAAGCTTTCTTT.

The gene calls are TRBV19 and TRBJ1-5; TRBD1 agrees at 12 bases. Germline V gives CDR1 LNHDA, CDR2 SQIVND (reference sequence). The CDR3 extends over 16 amino acids. V lost 3 bases, J lost 7 bases, and 7 bases stayed unmatched. The CDR3 protein is CASSIGTGGLRQPQHF. As DNA, the CDR3 is TGTGCCAGTAGTATTGGGACAGGGGGCCTCCGGCAGCCCCAGCATTTT.

The genes are TRBV7-3 and TRBJ2-5, with TRBD2 identical over 7 bases. The CDR3 spans 15 residues. CDR1 and CDR2 (germline): SGHTA, FQGTGA. V lost 2 bases to trimming and J lost 0 bases; unmatched junction nucleotides: 3. The CDR3 sequence is CASSLAGTNQETQYF. The CDR3 nucleotides are TGTGCCAGCAGCTTAGCGGGGACTAACCAAGAGACCCAGTACTTC.

The V and J genes are TRBV11-2 and TRBJ1-1; D might be TRBD1 (5 bases). Between the trimmed V and J ends, which lost 5 bases and 7 bases, there was a span of 11 bases. The CDR3 spans 12 residues. Germline V gives CDR1 SGHAT, CDR2 FQNNGV. The CDR3 nucleotides read TGTGCCAGCAGCCAAGACAGCTATGAAGCTTTCTTT. This sequence encodes CASSQDSYEAFF. The entire variable domain, with the rest obtained from reference TRBV11-2 and TRBJ1-1, is as follows: EAGVAQSPRYKIIEKRQSVAFWCNPISGHATLYWYQQILGQGPKLLIQFQNNGVVDDSQLPKDRFSAERLKGVDSTLKIQPAKLEDSAVYLCASSQDSYEAFFGQGTRLTVV.

The chain joins TRBV30 to TRBJ1-1; D is ambiguous. The ends were cut back, 1 base at V and 4 bases at J, with 16 bases in the middle. The CDR3 has 15 amino acids. In germline, CDR1 is GTSNPN, CDR2 SVGIG (reference sequence). CDR3 DNA sequence: TGTGCCTGGAGTGCGGGGAGGTCGGGAATCACTGAAGCTTTCTTT. This gives the protein CAWSAGRSGITEAFF.

The chain uses TRBV4-1 and TRBJ2-5; 8 positions match TRBD2. The CDR3 totals 17 residues. Germline CDR1 is MGHRA and CDR2 is YSYEKL. With 2 bases clipped from V and 4 bases from J, the junction kept 12 bases outside the gene matches. The CDR3 coding sequence is TGCGCCAGCAGCCAAACGTCAGGACTAGCTCTATCAGAGACCCAGTACTTC. Translating gives CASSQTSGLALSETQYF.

The rearrangement joins TRBV11-2 to TRBJ2-7; D is uncertain. V dropped 5 bases and J dropped 1 base, with 15 bases sitting between them. CDR3 length equals 15 residues. The germline gives CDR1 SGHAT, CDR2 FQNNGV. In DNA form, the CDR3 reads TGTGCCAGCAGCCAAGAAGGAGATGTATCCTACGAGCAGTACTTC. Translated, it gives CASSQEGDVSYEQYF.

This clone has only a few counts. V usage is TRBV11-2 and J usage is TRBJ2-1, with a tentative D call TRBD1 (5 bases). V was shortened by 2 bases and J by 0 bases, with 8 bases between the two germline ends. CDR1 is SGHAT and CDR2 is FQNNGV in the germline V gene. The CDR3 consists of 15 residues. DNA for the CDR3: TGTGCCAGCAGCTTATGGCAGGGCTCCTACAATGAGCAGTTCTTC. Residues: CASSLWQGSYNEQFF.

V is TRBV18 and J is TRBJ2-1, with 8 positions matching TRBD1. The CDR3 spans 15 residues. V lost 2 bases, J lost 5 bases, and 5 bases stayed unmatched. Germline V gives CDR1 KGHSH, CDR2 LQKENI. For the CDR3, the DNA is TGTGCCAGCTCACCATATAAGGACAGGGACAATGAGCAGTTCTTC. It translates to CASSPYKDRDNEQFF.

The table lists this clone with many counts. The CDR3 coding sequence is TGTGCCAGCAGTCCGGCCGGTCAGCCCCAGCATTTT. Translation gives CASSPAGQPQHF. The rearrangement joins TRBV28 to TRBJ1-5; unclear D gene. The length of the CDR3 is 12 residues. Germline V lookup: CDR1 MDHEN, CDR2 SYDVKM. V was cut by 5 bases and J by 6 bases, with 8 bases left in between. Filled out from reference TRBV28 and TRBJ1-5, the complete variable domain reads DVKVTQSSRYLVKRTGEKVFLECVQDMDHENMFWYRQDPGLGLRLIYFSYDVKMKEKGDIPEGYSVSREKKERFSLILESASTNQTSMYLCASSPAGQPQHFGDGTRLSIL.

The rearrangement uses TRBV28 and TRBJ2-7; 7 nucleotides align to TRBD1. V shed 6 bases and J 2 bases; nucleotides not matched to a gene: 7. The CDR3 is 14 amino acids. Germline V gene sequence: CDR1 MDHEN, CDR2 SYDVKM. For the CDR3, the DNA is TGTGCCAGCAGCTCGGGACAGACAACCTACGAGCAGTACTTC. It specifies CASSSGQTTYEQYF.

The genes are TRBV2 and TRBJ2-1; weak D call: TRBD1 (6 bases). Germline lookup yields CDR1 SNHLY and CDR2 FYNNEI. Trimming removed 7 bases from V and 3 bases from J, with 10 bases in between. The CDR3 extends over 13 amino acids. CDR3 sequence reads: CASNEGDYNEQFF. The CDR3 DNA reads as TGTGCCAGCAACGAGGGGGACTACAATGAGCAGTTCTTC.

This chain uses TRBV5-4 with TRBJ1-2; maybe TRBD1 (5 bases). The CDR3 has 12 amino acids. Looked up from germline, CDR1 is SGHNT and CDR2 is YYREEE (reference sequence). The V end was cut by 7 bases, the J end by 4 bases, with 11 bases between. The CDR3 nucleotides are TGTGCCAGCGGGGGGGGTGGCTATGGCTACACCTTC. It specifies CASGGGGYGYTF. Filled out from reference TRBV5-4 and TRBJ1-2, the complete variable domain reads ETGVTQSPTHLIKTRGQQVTLRCSSQSGHNTVSWYQQALGQGPQFIFQYYREEENGRGNFPPRFSGLQFPNYSSELNVNALELDDSALYLCASGGGGYGYTFGSGTRLTVV.

Details on this clone: Sequence at one end of the junction differs from germline and may be a read error. The chain joins TRBV5-5 to TRBJ2-7; possible D gene TRBD2, 6 bases. The germline V gene has CDR1 SGHKS and CDR2 YYEKEE (reference sequence). The CDR3 is made up of 14 amino acids. The CDR3 loop is CASSQFAGPYEQYF. The CDR3 DNA follows: TGCGCCAGCAGCCAATTTGCGGGGCCCTACGAGCAGTACTTC.

The rearrangement joins TRBV19 to TRBJ2-7; 8 nucleotides agree with TRBD2. With V trimmed by 6 bases and J by 3 bases, 4 bases remained unmatched. This CDR3 comprises 13 residues. The germline CDR1 and CDR2 sequences are LNHDA and SQIVND (reference sequence). CDR3 nucleotide sequence: TGTGCCAGTAGACAAGCGGGAGTCTACGAGCAGTACTTC. It yields the protein CASRQAGVYEQYF.

The chain combines TRBV29-1 with TRBJ2-3, with 10 bases lining up with TRBD2. V lost 3 bases to trimming and J lost 2 bases; unmatched junction nucleotides: 11. This CDR3 has 17 amino acids. Germline assignment: CDR1 SQVTM and CDR2 ANQGSEA. CDR3 nucleotide sequence: TGCAGCGTTGATAGGCTGGTAGCGGGAGGCTCCACAGATACGCAGTATTTT. It specifies CSVDRLVAGGSTDTQYF.

V gene TRBV2 combines with J gene TRBJ1-4, with 7 bases identical to TRBD1. The CDR3 is made up of 14 amino acids. With 9 bases clipped from V and 5 bases from J, the junction kept 9 bases outside the gene matches. The V gene's germline CDR1 is SNHLY and CDR2 FYNNEI. The CDR3 DNA reads TGTGCCAGTACCTTACAGGGGCGGAATGAAAAACTGTTTTTT. Its translation is CASTLQGRNEKLFF. The full variable domain, rest sourced from reference TRBV2 and TRBJ1-4, is EPEVTQTPSHQVTQMGQEVILRCVPISNHLYFYWYRQILGQKVEFLVSFYNNEISEKSEIFDDQFSVERPDGSNFTLKIRSTKLEDSAMYFCASTLQGRNEKLFFGSGTQLSVL.

A few counts support this clone. The CDR3 is CASTLFGPSTDTQYF. CDR3 sequence (DNA): TGTGCCAGCACGTTGTTCGGGCCGAGCACAGATACGCAGTATTTT. The rearrangement links TRBV6-1 to TRBJ2-3; D is uncertain. Germline V CDR1 and CDR2: MNHNS, SASEGT. The CDR3 is 15 residues long. Trimming cost V 7 bases and J 0 bases, with 14 bases left between them.

Notes on this clone: The junction departs from germline at one end; a sequencing error may be responsible. The chain is built from TRBV19 and TRBJ2-2; D assignment may be TRBD1 or TRBD2 (5 bases each). Germline V gives CDR1 LNHDA, CDR2 SQIVND (reference sequence). The CDR3 covers 13 residues. CDR3 protein: CASSIAGSGELSF. DNA of the CDR3: TGTGCCAGTAGTATCGCAGGGTCCGGGGAGCTGTCTTTT.